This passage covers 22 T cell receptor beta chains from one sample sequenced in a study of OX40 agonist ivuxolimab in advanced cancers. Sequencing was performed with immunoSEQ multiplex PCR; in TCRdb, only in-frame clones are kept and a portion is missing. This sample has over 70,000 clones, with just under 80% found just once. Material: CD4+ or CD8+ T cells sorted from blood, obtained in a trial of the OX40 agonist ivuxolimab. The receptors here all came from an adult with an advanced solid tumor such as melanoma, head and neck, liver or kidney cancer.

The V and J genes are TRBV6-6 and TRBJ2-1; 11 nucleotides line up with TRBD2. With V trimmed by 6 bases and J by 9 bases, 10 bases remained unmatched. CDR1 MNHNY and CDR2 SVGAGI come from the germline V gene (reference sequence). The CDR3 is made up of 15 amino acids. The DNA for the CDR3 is TGTGCCAGCAGCGAAACTAGCGGGGGTACAGGTGAGCAGTTCTTC. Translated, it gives CASSETSGGTGEQFF.

The chain's CDR3 is CASSRQGGINEQFF. In DNA form, the CDR3 reads TGTGCCAGCAGCCGTCAGGGGGGTATCAATGAGCAGTTCTTC. This rearrangement joins TRBV7-6 to TRBJ2-1, with a weak D call TRBD1 (7 bases). The CDR3 runs to 14 residues. V lost 5 bases and J 6 bases, leaving 14 bases between the germline ends. CDR1 and CDR2 (germline): SGHVS, FNYEAQ.

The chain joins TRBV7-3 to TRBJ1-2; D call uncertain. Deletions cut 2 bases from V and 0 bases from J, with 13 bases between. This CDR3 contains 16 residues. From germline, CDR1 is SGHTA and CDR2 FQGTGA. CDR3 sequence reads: CASSLGKAQANYGYTF. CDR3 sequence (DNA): TGTGCCAGCAGCTTAGGGAAGGCCCAAGCTAACTATGGCTACACCTTC.

The CDR3 is CASSPPTEGGQPQHF. CDR3 nucleotide sequence: TGTGCCAGCAGTCCCCCGACGGAGGGAGGACAGCCCCAGCATTTT. The chain carries TRBV28 and TRBJ1-5; the D is unclear. Germline V gives CDR1 MDHEN, CDR2 SYDVKM. Trimming took 5 bases from V and 7 from J, leaving 18 bases between them. The CDR3 runs to 15 residues.

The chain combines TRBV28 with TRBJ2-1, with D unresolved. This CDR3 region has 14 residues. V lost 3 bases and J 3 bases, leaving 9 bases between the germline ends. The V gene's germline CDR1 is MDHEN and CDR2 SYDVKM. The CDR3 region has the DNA TGTGCCAGCAGTTTGAGTATCGGCTACAATGAGCAGTTCTTC. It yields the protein CASSLSIGYNEQFF.

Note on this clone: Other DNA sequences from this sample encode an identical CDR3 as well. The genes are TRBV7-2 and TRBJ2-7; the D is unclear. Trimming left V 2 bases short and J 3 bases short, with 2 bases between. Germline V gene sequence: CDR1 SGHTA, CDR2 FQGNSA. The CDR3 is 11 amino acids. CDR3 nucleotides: TGTGCCAGCAGCTTAAGCTACGAGCAGTACTTC. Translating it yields CASSLSYEQYF.

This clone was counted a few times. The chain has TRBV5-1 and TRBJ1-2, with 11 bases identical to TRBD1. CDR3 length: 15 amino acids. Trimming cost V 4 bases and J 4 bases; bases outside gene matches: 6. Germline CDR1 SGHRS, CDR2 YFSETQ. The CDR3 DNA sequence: TGCGCCAGCAGCCCAGGACAGGGGGCAGTCTATGGCTACACCTTC. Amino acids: CASSPGQGAVYGYTF. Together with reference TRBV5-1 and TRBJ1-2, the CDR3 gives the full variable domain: KAGVTQTPRYLIKTRGQQVTLSCSPISGHRSVSWYQQTPGQGLQFLFEYFSETQRNKGNFPGRFSGRQFSNSRSEMNVSTLELGDSALYLCASSPGQGAVYGYTFGSGTRLTVV.

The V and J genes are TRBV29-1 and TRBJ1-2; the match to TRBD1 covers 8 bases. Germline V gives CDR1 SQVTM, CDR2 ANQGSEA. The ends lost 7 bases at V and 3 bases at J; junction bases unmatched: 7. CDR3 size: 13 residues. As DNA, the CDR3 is TGCAGCGCCCGGACAGGGCGGGACTATGGCTACACCTTC. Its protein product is CSARTGRDYGYTF.

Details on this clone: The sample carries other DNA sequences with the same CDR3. Here the CDR3 DNA reads TGTGCCAGCAGCTTATTAGGATACGAGCAGTACTTC. This translates into CASSLLGYEQYF. This sequence joins TRBV7-2 and TRBJ2-7; D remains unclear. V lost 2 bases to trimming and J lost 4 bases, with 6 bases between them. Germline V CDR1 and CDR2: SGHTA, FQGNSA. This CDR3 contains 12 residues.

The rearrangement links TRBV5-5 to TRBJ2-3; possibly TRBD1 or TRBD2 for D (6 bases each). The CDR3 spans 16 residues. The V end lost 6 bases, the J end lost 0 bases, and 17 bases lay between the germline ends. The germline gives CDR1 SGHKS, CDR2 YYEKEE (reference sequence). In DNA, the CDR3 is TGTGCCAGCACCTCGATTTGGGGGGCCAGCACAGATACGCAGTATTTT. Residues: CASTSIWGASTDTQYF.

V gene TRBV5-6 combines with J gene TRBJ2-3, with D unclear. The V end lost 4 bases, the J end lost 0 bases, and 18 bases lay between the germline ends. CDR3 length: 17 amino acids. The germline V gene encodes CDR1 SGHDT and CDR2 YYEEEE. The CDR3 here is CASSTIRLGLSTDTQYF. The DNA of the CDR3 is TGTGCCAGCAGCACTATACGGTTGGGGTTAAGCACAGATACGCAGTATTTT. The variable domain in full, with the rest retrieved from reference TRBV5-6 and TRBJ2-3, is DAGVTQSPTHLIKTRGQQVTLRCSPKSGHDTVSWYQQALGQGPQFIFQYYEEEERQRGNFPDRFSGHQFPNYSSELNVNALLLGDSALYLCASSTIRLGLSTDTQYFGPGTRLTVL.

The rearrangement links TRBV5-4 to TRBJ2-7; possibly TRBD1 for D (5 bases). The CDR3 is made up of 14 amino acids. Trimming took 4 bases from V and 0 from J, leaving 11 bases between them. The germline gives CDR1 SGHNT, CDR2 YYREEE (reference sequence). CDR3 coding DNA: TGTGCCAGCAGCCGCCGACAGTACTCCTACGAGCAGTACTTC. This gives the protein CASSRRQYSYEQYF.

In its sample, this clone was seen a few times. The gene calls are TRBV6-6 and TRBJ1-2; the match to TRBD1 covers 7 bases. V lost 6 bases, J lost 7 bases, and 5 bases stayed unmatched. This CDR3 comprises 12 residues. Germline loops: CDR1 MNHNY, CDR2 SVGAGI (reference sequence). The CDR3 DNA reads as TGTGCCAGCAGCCAGGACAGGAGTGGCTACACCTTC. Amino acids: CASSQDRSGYTF.

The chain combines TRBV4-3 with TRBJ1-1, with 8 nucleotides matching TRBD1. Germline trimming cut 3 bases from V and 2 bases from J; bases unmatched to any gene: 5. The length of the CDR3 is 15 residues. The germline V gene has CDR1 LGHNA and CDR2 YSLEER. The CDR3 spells CASSHVDRDNTEAFF. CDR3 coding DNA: TGCGCCAGCAGCCACGTGGACAGGGACAACACTGAAGCTTTCTTT.

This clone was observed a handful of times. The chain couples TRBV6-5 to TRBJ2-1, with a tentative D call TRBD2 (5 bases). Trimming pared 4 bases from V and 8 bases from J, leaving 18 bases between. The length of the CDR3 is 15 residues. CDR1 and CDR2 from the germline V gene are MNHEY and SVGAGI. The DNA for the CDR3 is TGTGCCAGCAGTTCCCTGGGTGGCGGGCGGGATGAGCAGTTCTTC. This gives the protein CASSSLGGGRDEQFF.

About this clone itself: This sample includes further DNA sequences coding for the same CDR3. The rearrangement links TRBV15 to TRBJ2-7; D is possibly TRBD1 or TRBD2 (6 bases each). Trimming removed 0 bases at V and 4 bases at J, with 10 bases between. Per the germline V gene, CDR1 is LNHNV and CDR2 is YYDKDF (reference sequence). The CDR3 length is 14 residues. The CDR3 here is CATSRDRGPYEQYF. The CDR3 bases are TGTGCCACCAGCAGAGATCGGGGGCCTTACGAGCAGTACTTC.

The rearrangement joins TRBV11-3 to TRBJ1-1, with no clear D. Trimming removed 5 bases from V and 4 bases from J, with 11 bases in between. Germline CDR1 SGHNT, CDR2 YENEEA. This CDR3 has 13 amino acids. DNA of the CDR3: TGTGCCAGCAGCCTAACCCCCTTCACTGAAGCTTTCTTT. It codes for CASSLTPFTEAFF.

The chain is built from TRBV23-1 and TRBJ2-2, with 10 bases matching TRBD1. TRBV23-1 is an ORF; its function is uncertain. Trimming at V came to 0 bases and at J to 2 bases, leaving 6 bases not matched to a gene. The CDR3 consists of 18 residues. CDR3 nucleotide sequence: TGCGCCAGCAGTCAATCTGATAGGACAGGGGGAAACACCGGGGAGCTGTTTTTT. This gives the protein CASSQSDRTGGNTGELFF.

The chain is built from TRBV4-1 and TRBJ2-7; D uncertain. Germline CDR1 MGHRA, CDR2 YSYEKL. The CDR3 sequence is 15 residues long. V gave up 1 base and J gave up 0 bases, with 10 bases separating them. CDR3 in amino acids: CASSQAVSSSYEQYF. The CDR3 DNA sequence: TGCGCCAGCAGCCAAGCAGTATCCTCCTCCTACGAGCAGTACTTC.

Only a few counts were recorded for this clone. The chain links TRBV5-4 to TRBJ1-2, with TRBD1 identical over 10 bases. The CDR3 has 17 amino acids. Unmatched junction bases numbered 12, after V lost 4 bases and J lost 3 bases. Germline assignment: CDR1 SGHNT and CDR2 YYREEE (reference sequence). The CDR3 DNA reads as TGTGCCAGCAGCCTCAGCCGAGGACAGGGGGTTTACTATGGCTACACCTTC. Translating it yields CASSLSRGQGVYYGYTF.

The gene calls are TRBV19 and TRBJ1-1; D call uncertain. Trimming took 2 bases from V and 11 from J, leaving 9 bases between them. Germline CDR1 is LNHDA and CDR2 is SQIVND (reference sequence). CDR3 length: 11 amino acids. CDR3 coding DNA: TGTGCCAGTAGTATAAGAGTGGAGGCTTTCTTT. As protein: CASSIRVEAFF.

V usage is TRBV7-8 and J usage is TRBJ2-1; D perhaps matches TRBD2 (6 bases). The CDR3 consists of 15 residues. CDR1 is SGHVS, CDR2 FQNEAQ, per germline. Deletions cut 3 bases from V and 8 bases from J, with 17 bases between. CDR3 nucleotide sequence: TGTGCCAGCAGCTTCCGACTAGAACTGGGCGATGAGCAGTTCTTC. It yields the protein CASSFRLELGDEQFF.